The 21 T cell receptor beta chains below come from one sample, sequenced in a study of metastatic and nonmetastatic thyroid tumors. Treatment of any kind had been given to no patient before thyroid surgery. Using MiXCR, TCRdb reanalyzed the PCR reads. The table lists roughly 40,000 clones, around 17% of them singletons. The sequencing input was blood. These receptors all come from a female donor with papillary thyroid cancer or a benign thyroid nodule (not recorded which). Some clones in this sample may be carry-over from other donors' samples.

A remark on this clone: Since the CDR3 does not end with the conserved phenylalanine or tryptophan, this likely comes from a read error. The chain links TRBV20-1 to TRBJ1-2, with D perhaps matching TRBD1 (5 bases). V was shortened by 3 bases and J by 6 bases, with 20 bases between the two germline ends. The V gene's germline CDR1 is DFQATT and CDR2 SNEGSKA (reference sequence). The length of the CDR3 is 15 residues. CDR3 bases: TGCAGTGCTAGGGCGATCAGGGACTGGTTTGATGGCTACACCTCC. This translates into CSARAIRDWFDGYTS.

This clone was observed many times. The chain is built from TRBV20-1 and TRBJ2-2, with 8 bases fitting TRBD2. This CDR3 is built from 17 residues. The ends lost 6 bases at V and 4 bases at J; junction bases unmatched: 16. Germline loops: CDR1 DFQATT, CDR2 SNEGSKA (reference sequence). CDR3 in DNA: TGCAGTGCCAACGTCGGGAGGGGAAGGGGGGTCACCGGGGAGCTGTTTTTT. It codes for CSANVGRGRGVTGELFF.

This clone was detected ten times or more. The J gene is TRBJ2-3, the V gene TRBV12-5; no clear D. The CDR3 sequence is 15 residues long. Germline lookup yields CDR1 LGHNT and CDR2 FRNRAP. V shed 1 base and J shed 3 bases, with 11 bases lying between them. CDR3 sequence: CASGLALGGTDTQYF. In DNA form, the CDR3 reads TGTGCTAGTGGTTTGGCCTTAGGTGGGACAGATACGCAGTATTTT.

By share, this clone counts as medium-sized. This rearrangement joins TRBV27 to TRBJ2-3; 9 nucleotides line up with TRBD2. After removal of 6 bases from V and 3 bases from J, the junction contained 10 bases not matched to a gene. CDR3 length equals 16 residues. Per germline, CDR1 MNHEY and CDR2 SMNVEV (reference sequence). Here the CDR3 reads CASRRRTSVGTDTQYF. The CDR3 DNA sequence: TGTGCCAGCAGGAGACGGACTAGCGTTGGGACAGATACGCAGTATTTT.

This clone was seen many times. This chain links TRBV5-1 with TRBJ2-7; D gene unclear. This CDR3 has 14 residues. CDR1 is SGHRS and CDR2 is YFSETQ in the germline V gene. Trimming took off 4 bases at V and 6 bases at J, with 17 bases between the two ends. CDR3 in amino acids: CASSPRTDGSEQYF. The CDR3, as DNA: TGCGCCAGCAGCCCCCGGACCGACGGCTCCGAGCAGTACTTC.

This clone was counted a few times. The chain couples TRBV27 to TRBJ2-7; TRBD1 aligns across 8 bases. Germline V gives CDR1 MNHEY, CDR2 SMNVEV (reference sequence). The ends lost 3 bases at V and 4 bases at J; junction bases unmatched: 14. CDR3 length equals 17 residues. The CDR3 DNA reads TGTGCCAGCAGTTTTGGCCGACCTGGGACAGGAGGTTACGAGCAGTACTTC. Its protein product is CASSFGRPGTGGYEQYF.

This clone was recorded a few times. CDR3 region: CASSLQGGGQETQYF. In DNA form, the CDR3 reads TGCGCCAGCAGCTTACAGGGAGGCGGCCAAGAGACCCAGTACTTC. The chain is built from TRBV5-1 and TRBJ2-5; D is tentatively TRBD1 or TRBD2 (6 bases each). The length of the CDR3 is 15 residues. V was pared by 2 bases and J by 1 base, with 12 bases between. Germline lookup yields CDR1 SGHRS and CDR2 YFSETQ.

In its sample, this clone was seen a few times. The germline gene is not matched at one end of the junction; a read error may be the cause. The V call is TRBV6-1, the J call TRBJ2-7; either TRBD1 or TRBD2 may supply D (5 bases each). This CDR3 is built from 15 residues. Germline assignment: CDR1 MNHNS and CDR2 SASEGT. In DNA, the CDR3 is TGTGCCAGCAGTCTGGGGACGGGGCCCTTCTACGGGCAGTACTTC. Translated, it gives CASSLGTGPFYGQYF.

Ten or more counts support this clone. Compared with germline, one end of the junction differs, possibly owing to a read error. The chain recombines TRBV11-2 with TRBJ2-5; D gene uncertain. The V gene's germline CDR1 is SGHAT and CDR2 FQNNGV. This CDR3 comprises 11 residues. CDR3 amino acids: CASSLAGTQHF. The CDR3 DNA reads TGTGCCAGCAGCTTAGCAGGCACCCAGCACTTC.

Concerning this clone itself: At one boundary the junction diverges from the germline segment, which might be a read error. The rearrangement joins TRBV12-3 or TRBV12-4 to TRBJ1-1; TRBD1 is a possible D gene (5 bases). This CDR3 spans 12 amino acids. The DNA of the CDR3 is TGTGCCAGCAGTTTGGGGGGGACTGAAGCTTTGTTT. It codes for CASSLGGTEALF.

This clone was counted at least ten times. CDR3: CAWSVGRDTQYF. The CDR3 DNA follows: TGTGCCTGGAGTGTAGGAAGAGATACGCAGTATTTT. This chain connects TRBV30 to TRBJ2-3; no clear D. The CDR3 runs to 12 residues. CDR1 GTSNPN and CDR2 SVGIG come from the germline V gene (reference sequence). Trimming stripped 0 bases from V and 5 bases from J, with 6 bases between.

The chain combines TRBV20-1 with TRBJ2-2; D possibly uses TRBD1 or TRBD2 (5 bases each). The CDR3 spans 15 residues. Germline CDR1 DFQATT, CDR2 SNEGSKA (reference sequence). V was clipped by 0 bases and J by 4 bases, with 12 bases between them. CDR3 protein: CSARDGASSTGELFF. The DNA of the CDR3 is TGCAGTGCTAGAGATGGGGCTAGCTCCACCGGGGAGCTGTTTTTT.

On this clone itself: A single base separates this from a much larger clone, so it may be a read error. This CDR3 is also generated by other DNA sequences in the sample. The gene calls are TRBV7-6 and TRBJ2-1; 7 bases are shared with TRBD2. The CDR3 loop spans 15 amino acids. Germline V lookup: CDR1 SGHVS, CDR2 FNYEAQ. CDR3 protein: CASSLGWEGQDEQFF. The DNA of the CDR3 is TGTGCCAGCAGCTTAGGGTGGGAGGGCCAGGATGAGCAATTCTTC.

This clone has ten or more counts. The chain uses TRBV20-1 and TRBJ2-3; TRBD1 is a possible D gene (6 bases). The CDR3 length is 13 residues. Trimming removed 4 bases at V and 1 base at J, with 9 bases between. Germline loops: CDR1 DFQATT, CDR2 SNEGSKA (reference sequence). CDR3 protein: CSATGVGTDTQYF. The CDR3 DNA reads as TGCAGTGCTACAGGGGTGGGCACAGATACGCAGTATTTT.

This sequence joins TRBV20-1 and TRBJ2-7; D might be TRBD2 (6 bases). The germline V gene encodes CDR1 DFQATT and CDR2 SNEGSKA (reference sequence). There are 12 residues in the CDR3. Trimming left V 4 bases short and J 7 bases short, with 14 bases between. The CDR3 DNA sequence: TGCAGTGCTACGGGACTCCAGAATGAGCAGTACTTC. This codes for CSATGLQNEQYF.

This clone showed up just a few times. A much larger clone lies one base from this, so it may be a read error. DNA for the CDR3: TGTGCCAGCAGTTTACACCCCCCGACGGGAGGGGGGCCCTACGAGCAGTACTTC. This gives the protein CASSLHPPTGGGPYEQYF. The V call is TRBV28, the J call TRBJ2-7; TRBD2 matches at 8 bases. Losses at the gene ends were 2 bases for V and 2 bases for J; bases not matched to a gene: 14. Germline V CDR1 and CDR2: MDHEN, SYDVKM. The CDR3 covers 18 residues. The variable domain in full, with the rest retrieved from reference TRBV28 and TRBJ2-7, is DVKVTQSSRYLVKRTGEKVFLECVQDMDHENMFWYRQDPGLGLRLIYFSYDVKMKEKGDIPEGYSVSREKKERFSLILESASTNQTSMYLCASSLHPPTGGGPYEQYFGPGTRLTVT.

This sequence joins TRBV6-2 or TRBV6-3 and TRBJ1-6, with D maybe TRBD1 (6 bases). Looked up from germline, CDR1 is MNHEY and CDR2 is SVGEGT. The CDR3 sequence is 20 residues long. The germline V and J ends were trimmed by 4 bases and 0 bases, with 22 bases remaining between them. The CDR3 coding sequence is TGTGCCAGCAGTTCCTCCTCGACAGGCCTACTTAGCTCCTATAATTCACCCCTCCACTTT. It codes for CASSSSSTGLLSSYNSPLHF.

At least ten counts were recorded for this clone. The rearrangement joins TRBV7-9 to TRBJ2-1; 7 positions match TRBD1. The CDR3 runs to 14 residues. J was trimmed by 9 bases and V by 1 base; bases with no gene match: 6. Germline V gives CDR1 SEHNR, CDR2 FQNEAQ (reference sequence). CDR3 coding DNA: TGTGCCAGCAGCTTAGTAGGGGGCCTTGGTGAGCAGTTCTTC. Amino acid sequence: CASSLVGGLGEQFF.

This clone was seen at least ten times. The chain carries TRBV6-1 and TRBJ1-1; possible D gene TRBD1, 6 bases. The CDR3 covers 17 residues. V gave up 4 bases and J gave up 0 bases, with 18 bases separating them. Per germline, CDR1 MNHNS and CDR2 SASEGT. The CDR3 region is CASSVLMGGQLNTEAFF. CDR3 DNA sequence: TGTGCCAGCAGTGTATTGATGGGGGGGCAATTGAACACTGAAGCTTTCTTT.

This clone has at least ten counts. The chain links TRBV27 to TRBJ1-1; 9 bases are shared with TRBD1. The V gene's germline CDR1 is MNHEY and CDR2 SMNVEV (reference sequence). The trim removed 5 bases at V and 2 bases at J, leaving 9 bases unmatched. The CDR3 runs 16 residues. The CDR3: CASSATGGLVNTEAFF. The CDR3, as DNA: TGTGCCAGCAGTGCGACAGGGGGACTCGTAAACACTGAAGCTTTCTTT.

The chain has TRBV6-2 or TRBV6-3 and TRBJ2-1; D may correspond to TRBD1 or TRBD2 (5 bases each). The ends were cut back, 7 bases at V and 9 bases at J, with 19 bases in the middle. The CDR3 is made up of 14 amino acids. Germline values: CDR1 MNHEY, CDR2 SVGEGT. CDR3 sequence reads: CASTAPGPWGEQFF. In DNA form, the CDR3 reads TGTGCCAGCACCGCTCCGGGACCATGGGGTGAGCAGTTCTTC.